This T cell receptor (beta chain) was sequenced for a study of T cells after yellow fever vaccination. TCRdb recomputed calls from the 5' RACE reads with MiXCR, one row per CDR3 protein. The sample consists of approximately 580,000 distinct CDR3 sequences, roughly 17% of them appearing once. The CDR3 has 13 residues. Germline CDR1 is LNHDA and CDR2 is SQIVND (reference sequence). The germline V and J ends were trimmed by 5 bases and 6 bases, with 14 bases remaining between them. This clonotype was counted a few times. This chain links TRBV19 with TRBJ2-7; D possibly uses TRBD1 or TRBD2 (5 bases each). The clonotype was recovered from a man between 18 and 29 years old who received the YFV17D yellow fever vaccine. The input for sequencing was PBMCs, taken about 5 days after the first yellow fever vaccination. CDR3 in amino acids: CASSEHWGREQYV. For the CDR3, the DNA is TGTGCCAGTAGTGAACACTGGGGACGCGAGCAGTACGTC.